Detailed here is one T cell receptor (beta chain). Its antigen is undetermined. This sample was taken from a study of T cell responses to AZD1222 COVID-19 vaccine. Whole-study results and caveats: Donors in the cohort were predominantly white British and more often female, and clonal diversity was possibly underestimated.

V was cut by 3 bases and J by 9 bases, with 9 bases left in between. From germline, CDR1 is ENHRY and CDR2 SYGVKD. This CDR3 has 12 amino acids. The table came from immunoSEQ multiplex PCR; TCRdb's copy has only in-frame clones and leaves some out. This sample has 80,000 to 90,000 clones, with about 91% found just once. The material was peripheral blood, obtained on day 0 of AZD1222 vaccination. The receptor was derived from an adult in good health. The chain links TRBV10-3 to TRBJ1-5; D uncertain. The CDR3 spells CAISDPGAPQHF. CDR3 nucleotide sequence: TGTGCCATCAGTGACCCAGGAGCGCCCCAGCATTTT.